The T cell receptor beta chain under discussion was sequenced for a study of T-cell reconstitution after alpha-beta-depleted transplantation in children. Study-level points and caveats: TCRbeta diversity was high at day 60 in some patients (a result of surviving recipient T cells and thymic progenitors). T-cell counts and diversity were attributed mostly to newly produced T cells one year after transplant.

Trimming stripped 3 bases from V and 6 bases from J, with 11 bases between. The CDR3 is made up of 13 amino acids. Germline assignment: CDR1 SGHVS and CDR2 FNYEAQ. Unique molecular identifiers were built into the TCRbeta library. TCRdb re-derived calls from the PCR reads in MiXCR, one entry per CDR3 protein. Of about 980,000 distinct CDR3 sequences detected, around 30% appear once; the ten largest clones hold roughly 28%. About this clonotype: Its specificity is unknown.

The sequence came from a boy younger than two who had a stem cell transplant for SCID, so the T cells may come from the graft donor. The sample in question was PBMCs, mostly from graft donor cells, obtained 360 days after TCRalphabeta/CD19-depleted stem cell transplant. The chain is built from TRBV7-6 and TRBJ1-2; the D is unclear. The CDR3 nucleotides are TGTGCCAGCAGCTTTACCCCTGGGGATGGCTACACCTTC. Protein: CASSFTPGDGYTF.